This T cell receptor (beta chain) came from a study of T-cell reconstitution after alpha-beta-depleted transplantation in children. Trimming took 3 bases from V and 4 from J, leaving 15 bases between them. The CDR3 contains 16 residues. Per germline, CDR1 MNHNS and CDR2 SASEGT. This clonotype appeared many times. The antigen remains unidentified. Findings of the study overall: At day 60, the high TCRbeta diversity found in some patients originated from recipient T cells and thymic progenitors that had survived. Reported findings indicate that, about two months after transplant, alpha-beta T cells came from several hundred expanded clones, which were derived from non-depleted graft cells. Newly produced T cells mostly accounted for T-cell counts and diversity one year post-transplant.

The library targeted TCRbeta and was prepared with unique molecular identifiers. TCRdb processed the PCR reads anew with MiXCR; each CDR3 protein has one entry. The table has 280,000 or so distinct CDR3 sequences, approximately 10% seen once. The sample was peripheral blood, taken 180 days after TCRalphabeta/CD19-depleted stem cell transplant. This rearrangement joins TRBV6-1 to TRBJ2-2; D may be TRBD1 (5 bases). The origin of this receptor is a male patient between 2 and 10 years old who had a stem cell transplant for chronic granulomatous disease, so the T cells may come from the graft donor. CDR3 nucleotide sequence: TGTGCCAGCAGTGACAGGGTGAATCGTCTCACCGGGGAGCTGTTTTTT. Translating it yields CASSDRVNRLTGELFF.